The entry below gives a single T cell receptor beta chain sequence along with its context. The antigen is unknown. The data belong to a study of OX40 agonist ivuxolimab in advanced cancers. The method was immunoSEQ multiplex PCR; TCRdb's version includes in-frame clones alone and lacks a portion of them. Of tens of thousands of clones listed, over 85% were seen once; the top ten hold about 0.63%. Broader study findings: Expanded clones were, on average, more numerous in CD8+ T cells than in CD4+.

This CDR3 comprises 13 residues. The V end was cut by 4 bases, the J end by 7 bases, with 14 bases between. Germline lookup yields CDR1 SGHRS and CDR2 YFSETQ. This clonotype was obtained from an adult with an advanced solid tumor such as melanoma, head and neck, liver or kidney cancer. The gene calls are TRBV5-1 and TRBJ1-1; tentative D call: TRBD1 (6 bases). Sequenced here: CD4+ or CD8+ T cells sorted from blood, sampled in a trial of the OX40 agonist ivuxolimab. The CDR3 spells CASSILGQLEAFF. The CDR3 DNA is TGCGCCAGCAGCATTCTGGGACAACTTGAAGCTTTCTTT. The full variable domain, completed using reference TRBV5-1 and TRBJ1-1, is KAGVTQTPRYLIKTRGQQVTLSCSPISGHRSVSWYQQTPGQGLQFLFEYFSETQRNKGNFPGRFSGRQFSNSRSEMNVSTLELGDSALYLCASSILGQLEAFFGQGTRLTVV.